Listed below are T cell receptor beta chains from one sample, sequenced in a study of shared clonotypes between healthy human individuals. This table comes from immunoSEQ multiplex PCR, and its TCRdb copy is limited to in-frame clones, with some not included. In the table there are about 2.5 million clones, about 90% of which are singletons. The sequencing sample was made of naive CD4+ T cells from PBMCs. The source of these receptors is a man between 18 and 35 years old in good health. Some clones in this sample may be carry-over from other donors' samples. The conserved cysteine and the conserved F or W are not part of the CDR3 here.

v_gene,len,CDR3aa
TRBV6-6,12,ASSDRGGREPQH
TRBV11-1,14,ASSPRLAGNTGELF
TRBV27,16,ASSFRGRGHFGANVLT
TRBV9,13,ASSVSGGTYNEQF
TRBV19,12,ASSIVFGNQPQH
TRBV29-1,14,SVPGTSGSFTGELF
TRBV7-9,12,ASSSPITPGGYT
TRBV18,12,ASSLSQSIYEQY
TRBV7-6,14,ASRPGQGQAGNTIY
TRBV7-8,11,ASRTGVKTEAF
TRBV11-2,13,ASSPTGANTGELF
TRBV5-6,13,ASSSGQGVSYEQY
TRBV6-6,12,ASRTGYGNQPQH
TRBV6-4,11,ASTTDGVETQY
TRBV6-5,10,ASSPWGEKLF
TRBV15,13,ATSRDPTSNYGYT
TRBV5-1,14,ASSHGGRSSYNEQF
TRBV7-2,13,ASSLAGTAVVGQY
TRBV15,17,ATSMRQSGRQTSTDTQY
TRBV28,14,ASSLPGTGHGQPQH
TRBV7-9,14,ASSLASGDDNSPLH